These T cell receptor beta chains were read from a single sample in a study of T cells after yellow fever vaccination. TCRdb re-called the 5' RACE reads with MiXCR, one entry per CDR3 protein. Among approximately 85,000 distinct CDR3 sequences listed, about an eighth were seen once. Source: CD8+ T cells not binding an NS4B(214-222) dextramer, sorted from PBMCs, taken about 20 days after the first yellow fever vaccination. The receptors come from a man between 18 and 35 years old who received the YFV17D yellow fever vaccine. Each CDR3 is given with its conserved first and last residue. A D gene is named only where the DNA matches it firmly. Where a row states a size, it is once, few, many or the class of an expanded clone; other rows omit it.

>TRBJ2-1|TRBV12-3/TRBV12-4|-|many
CASSPSVRDTSYNEQFF
TGTGCCAGCAGTCCATCTGTTCGGGACACATCCTACAATGAGCAGTTCTTC
>TRBJ2-1|TRBV6-5|TRBD2|few
CASSFGTRGEQFF
TGTGCCAGCAGTTTTGGGACTAGGGGGGAGCAGTTCTTC
>TRBJ2-7|TRBV10-3|-|-
CAITQGYEQYF
TGTGCCATCACTCAGGGATACGAGCAGTACTTC
>TRBJ2-1|TRBV4-3|TRBD2|many
CASSQDSGGSYNEQFF
TGCGCCAGCAGCCAAGATAGCGGGGGCTCCTACAATGAGCAGTTCTTC
>TRBJ2-5|TRBV6-1|-|few
CASSAPGHNYQETQYF
TGTGCCAGCAGTGCTCCGGGACACAATTATCAAGAGACCCAGTACTTC
>TRBJ2-3|TRBV10-3|-|few
CAINPTGDITDTQYF
TGTGCCATCAACCCTACGGGGGACATCACAGATACGCAGTATTTT
>TRBJ2-1|TRBV10-3|-|-
CAISGGLAEAYNEQFF
TGTGCCATCAGTGGGGGGCTAGCGGAGGCCTACAATGAGCAGTTCTTC
>TRBJ1-1|TRBV19|-|-
CASSMMIGMNTEAFF
TGTGCCAGTAGTATGATGATTGGAATGAACACTGAAGCTTTCTTT
>TRBJ1-1|TRBV27|-|once
CASSLLTDGSTEAFF
TGTGCCAGCAGTTTATTGACGGATGGGAGCACTGAAGCTTTCTTT
>TRBJ2-7|TRBV7-2|TRBD1|-
CASGDRSDEQYF
TGTGCCAGCGGGGACAGGTCCGACGAGCAGTACTTC
>TRBJ2-5|TRBV2|-|few
CASRERDRETQYF
TGTGCCAGCAGAGAAAGGGATCGAGAGACCCAGTACTTC
>TRBJ1-1|TRBV7-3|TRBD1|few
CASSFPTGGGLGAFF
TGTGCCAGCAGCTTCCCCACAGGGGGGGGACTGGGAGCTTTCTTT
>TRBJ2-1|TRBV7-7|-|-
CASSLGISGNEQFF
TGTGCTAGCAGCTTAGGAATAAGTGGAAATGAGCAGTTCTTC
>TRBJ1-6|TRBV6-5|TRBD1|-
CASRRTGTPLHF
TGTGCCAGCAGAAGGACAGGGACACCCCTCCACTTT
>TRBJ2-2|TRBV7-6|-|-
CASSSLIPGELFF
TGTGCCAGCAGCTCCTTAATTCCCGGGGAGCTGTTTTTT
>TRBJ2-7|TRBV5-5|TRBD1|once
CASSHHTGETYEQYF
TGTGCCAGCAGCCACCACACAGGGGAAACCTACGAGCAGTACTTC
>TRBJ1-1|TRBV7-2|-|-
CASSFAGGLAEAFF
TGTGCCAGCAGCTTCGCGGGCGGATTGGCTGAAGCTTTCTTT
>TRBJ2-1|TRBV7-6|TRBD2|-
CASGLAAYNEQFF
TGTGCCAGCGGGCTAGCGGCTTACAATGAGCAGTTCTTC
>TRBJ2-3|TRBV12-3/TRBV12-4|TRBD2|few
CASSLIGGTDTQYF
TGTGCCAGCAGTTTAATCGGGGGGACCGATACGCAGTATTTT
>TRBJ2-1|TRBV3-1|TRBD2|-
CASSLWLAGGYNEQFF
TGTGCCAGCAGCCTATGGCTGGCGGGGGGATACAATGAGCAGTTCTTC
>TRBJ1-4|TRBV27|-|many
CASSPTQGYNEKLFF
TGTGCCAGCAGTCCTACTCAGGGCTATAATGAAAAACTGTTTTTT
>TRBJ2-1|TRBV7-2|TRBD2|few
CASSLVAGGRVNEQFF
TGTGCCAGCAGCTTAGTGGCGGGGGGTAGAGTGAATGAGCAGTTCTTC
>TRBJ2-1|TRBV5-1|-|few
CASSRGTQSTYNEQFF
TGCGCCAGCAGCCGAGGAACGCAGTCCACCTACAATGAGCAGTTCTTC
>TRBJ2-1|TRBV9|-|-
CASSVEVMDEQFF
TGTGCCAGCAGCGTAGAGGTAATGGATGAGCAGTTCTTC
>TRBJ2-5|TRBV4-1|TRBD2|few
CASSIGEGSYETQYF
TGCGCCAGCAGCATTGGGGAGGGCTCCTATGAGACCCAGTACTTC
>TRBJ2-7|TRBV6-1|-|-
CASSEWMARGGGSYEQYF
TGTGCCAGCAGTGAATGGATGGCGAGAGGGGGGGGTTCCTACGAGCAGTACTTC
>TRBJ2-1|TRBV5-6|-|few
CASSLVSNEQFF
TGTGCCAGCAGCTTGGTAAGCAATGAGCAGTTCTTC
>TRBJ2-5|TRBV27|-|-
CASSLSAGGPQPQYF
TGTGCCAGCAGTTTATCTGCTGGGGGACCCCAGCCCCAGTACTTC
>TRBJ1-4|TRBV20-1|-|few
CSARDSTNEKLFF
TGCAGTGCTAGGGATTCGACTAATGAAAAACTGTTTTTT
>TRBJ2-2|TRBV24-1|-|-
CATSDHRRNNTGELFF
TGTGCCACCAGTGATCATAGGCGAAATAACACCGGGGAGCTGTTTTTT
>TRBJ1-2|TRBV4-3|TRBD1|few
CASSQAQGIYGYTF
TGCGCCAGCAGCCAAGCACAGGGGATCTATGGCTACACCTTC
>TRBJ1-1|TRBV20-1|-|-
CSGLDPGVMNTEAFF
TGCAGTGGTCTTGACCCTGGGGTGATGAACACTGAAGCTTTCTTT
>TRBJ2-3|TRBV29-1|-|-
CSVVYSGFRTDTQYF
TGCAGCGTTGTCTATTCCGGGTTTCGCACAGATACGCAGTATTTT
>TRBJ2-3|TRBV5-1|-|many
CASRAAGGADTQYF
TGCGCCAGCAGGGCAGCGGGCGGAGCAGATACGCAGTATTTT
>TRBJ2-7|TRBV27|-|few
CASSLIPRLSEQYF
TGTGCCAGCAGTTTAATACCCAGGTTGTCCGAGCAGTACTTC
>TRBJ2-7|TRBV9|-|-
CASSVDAGFYEQYF
TGTGCCAGCAGCGTAGATGCAGGTTTTTACGAGCAGTACTTC
>TRBJ1-2|TRBV9|-|few
CASSPGVTNYGYTF
TGTGCCAGCAGCCCTGGTGTAACTAACTATGGCTACACCTTC
>TRBJ1-6|TRBV20-1|-|-
CSAQTSENSPLHF
TGCAGTGCGCAGACATCGGAGAATTCACCCCTCCACTTT
>TRBJ2-1|TRBV5-4|TRBD1|-
CASSLGQGIFDNEQFF
TGTGCCAGCAGCTTGGGACAGGGTATTTTCGACAATGAGCAGTTCTTC
>TRBJ1-1|TRBV7-9|TRBD1|-
CASSLDRATEAFF
TGTGCCAGCAGCTTGGACAGGGCCACTGAAGCTTTCTTT
>TRBJ1-5|TRBV6-1|TRBD1|few
CASRRTGGSNQPQHF
TGTGCCAGCAGGAGGACAGGGGGCTCCAATCAGCCCCAGCATTTT
>TRBJ2-2|TRBV29-1|-|few
CSVGGVNTGELFF
TGCAGCGTTGGAGGGGTGAACACCGGGGAGCTGTTTTTT
>TRBJ2-7|TRBV5-1|-|few
CASSPGDPAYEQYF
TGCGCCAGCAGCCCGGGTGACCCAGCCTACGAGCAGTACTTC
>TRBJ1-5|TRBV12-3/TRBV12-4|-|-
CASRAGNREDQPQHF
TGTGCCAGCAGAGCGGGAAACCGTGAGGATCAGCCCCAGCATTTT
>TRBJ2-1|TRBV7-9|-|few
CASSYRDLNNEQFF
TGTGCCAGCAGCTACCGGGACTTAAACAATGAGCAGTTCTTC
>TRBJ2-1|TRBV4-3|-|few
CASSQTDGLEYNEQFF
TGCGCCAGCAGCCAAACAGACGGACTTGAATACAATGAGCAGTTCTTC
>TRBJ2-1|TRBV4-3|-|-
CASSQDNGNNEQFF
TGCGCCAGCAGCCAAGATAACGGAAACAATGAGCAGTTCTTC
>TRBJ1-5|TRBV5-1|-|-
CASSLAPGSNQPQHF
TGCGCCAGCAGCTTGGCTCCGGGTAGCAATCAGCCCCAGCATTTT
>TRBJ2-7|TRBV4-1|TRBD2|-
CASSQTTSGAYEQYF
TGCGCCAGCAGCCAAACTACTAGCGGGGCTTACGAGCAGTACTTC
>TRBJ1-1|TRBV11-3|-|few
CASSLVGDEAFF
TGTGCCAGCAGCTTAGTTGGGGATGAAGCTTTCTTT
>TRBJ2-3|TRBV12-3/TRBV12-4|-|-
CASSPPGPFSADTQYF
TGTGCCAGCAGTCCACCGGGACCCTTTTCGGCAGATACGCAGTATTTT
>TRBJ2-1|TRBV4-1|TRBD2|-
CASSHPGLANEQFF
TGCGCCAGCAGCCACCCGGGACTAGCAAATGAGCAGTTCTTC
>TRBJ2-1|TRBV11-2|TRBD1|few
CASSSRTGGGNEQFF
TGTGCCAGCAGCTCTAGGACAGGGGGTGGTAATGAGCAGTTCTTC
>TRBJ1-1|TRBV27|TRBD1|-
CASSPSRTGWNTEAFF
TGTGCCAGCAGTCCCTCGCGGACAGGTTGGAACACTGAAGCTTTCTTT
>TRBJ2-3|TRBV11-1|TRBD2|-
CASSLLAGEHQPSTDTQYF
TGTGCCAGCAGCTTATTGGCGGGGGAGCACCAACCTAGCACAGATACGCAGTATTTT